Listed below are T cell receptor beta chains from one sample, sequenced in a study of blood T cells in healthy people across ages. TCRdb used MiXCR to reprocess the 5' RACE reads, holding one entry per CDR3 protein. Here the sample spans under 950,000 distinct CDR3 sequences, roughly 20% being singletons. The sequenced material came from blood. These receptors originate from a man in his 70s in good health. The CDR3 runs from the conserved cysteine through the conserved F or W. D genes are given only for firm matches. Some rows mark clone size as missing; the rest say once, few, many or name a class of expanded clone.

few,TRBD1,TRBJ1-1,TRBV20-1,TGCAGTGCTAGAGATCCGACAGGGGGCGTGCTGGGAGAAGCTTTCTTT,CSARDPTGGVLGEAFF
few,-,TRBJ2-5,TRBV7-2,TGTGCCAGCAGCCCCTACAACGAGACCCAGTACTTC,CASSPYNETQYF
few,-,TRBJ1-1,TRBV19,TGTGCCAGTAGTGCGCGGACGGACAGCAAGAACACTGAAGCTTTCTTT,CASSARTDSKNTEAFF
few,TRBD1,TRBJ2-2,TRBV2,TGTGCCAGCATCAGGATTACAGGGGGCGGGCCGAACACCGGGGAGCTGTTTTTT,CASIRITGGGPNTGELFF
-,-,TRBJ1-1,TRBV29-1,TGCAGCGTTGAAGGGGGCGGATGGACTGAAGCTTTCTTT,CSVEGGGWTEAFF
few,-,TRBJ2-5,TRBV19,TGTGCCAGTAGTCACAGGAGGCAAGAGACCCAGTACTTC,CASSHRRQETQYF
-,-,TRBJ2-1,TRBV9,TGTGCCAGCAGCGTATCATTTAGCGGACAGTACAATGAGCAGTTCTTC,CASSVSFSGQYNEQFF
-,-,TRBJ2-1,TRBV5-6,TGTGCCAGCAGCTTTGGGCCGCCCAATGAGCAGTTCTTC,CASSFGPPNEQFF
-,-,TRBJ1-2,TRBV6-5,TGTGCCAGCAGTGGGGACGGCCGCTATGGCTACACCTTC,CASSGDGRYGYTF
-,-,TRBJ1-4,TRBV29-1,TGCAGCGTTACGGGACCTGGTAATGAAAAACTGTTTTTT,CSVTGPGNEKLFF
few,-,TRBJ2-5,TRBV5-1,TGCGCCAGCAGCCAATCAGCAGGGAACGAAGAGACCCAGTACTTC,CASSQSAGNEETQYF
-,-,TRBJ1-5,TRBV6-2/TRBV6-3,TGTGCCAGCAGCCCAACAGGGAGCACTCAGCCCCAGCATTTT,CASSPTGSTQPQHF
-,-,TRBJ1-2,TRBV6-5,TGTGCCAGCAGTTACCGCTCAAGGTATGGCTACACCTTC,CASSYRSRYGYTF
-,-,TRBJ2-5,TRBV4-3,TGCGCCAGCAGCCAAGAGACGCAGCAAGAGACCCAGTACTTC,CASSQETQQETQYF
many,TRBD2,TRBJ2-1,TRBV2,TGCGCCAGCAGGACTAGCGGGGGTTACAATGAGCAGTTCTTC,CASRTSGGYNEQFF
few,-,TRBJ2-1,TRBV6-2/TRBV6-3,TGTGCCAGCAGCCCCGTCCCCGGGGTCTACAATGAGCAGTTCTTC,CASSPVPGVYNEQFF
-,TRBD1,TRBJ1-4,TRBV7-9,TGTGCCAGCAGCCCCCAGACAGGGAAGAATGAAAAACTGTTTTTT,CASSPQTGKNEKLFF
many,-,TRBJ1-1,TRBV7-9,TGTGCCAGCCAGGGAAGGAAGATTCCTGAAGCTTTCTTT,CASQGRKIPEAFF
-,TRBD2,TRBJ2-1,TRBV19,TGTGCCACCAACCCCTTGGGACTAGCGGGGAACACCTACAATGAGCAGTTCTTC,CATNPLGLAGNTYNEQFF
-,-,TRBJ2-3,TRBV20-1,TGCAGTGCTAGAGCCCCTAGCACAGATACGCAGTATTTT,CSARAPSTDTQYF
few,-,TRBJ2-3,TRBV27,TGTGCCAGCAGCCCAGCCGGCGAGGATACGCAGTATTTT,CASSPAGEDTQYF
-,-,TRBJ2-3,TRBV5-1,TGCGCCAGCAGCTTGGGAATTAGCGGTACGCAGTATTTT,CASSLGISGTQYF
few,TRBD2,TRBJ2-3,TRBV7-9,TGTGCCAGCAGGGAGGTAGCGGGGGGGCGAAATACGCAGTATTTT,CASREVAGGRNTQYF
-,TRBD2,TRBJ2-5,TRBV12-3/TRBV12-4,TGTGCCAGCAGAAACGGACTAGCGGCCCAAGAGACCCAGTACTTC,CASRNGLAAQETQYF
-,-,TRBJ2-5,TRBV29-1,TGCAGCGTTGAAAAGGTAGACCACGGGGAGACCCAGTACTTC,CSVEKVDHGETQYF
few,-,TRBJ2-2,TRBV7-3,TGTGCCAGCAGCGTAACAGGGAACACCGGGGAGCTGTTTTTT,CASSVTGNTGELFF
-,TRBD1,TRBJ2-2,TRBV20-1,TGCAGTGCTAGAGGAAACAGGGGTGACACCGGGGAGCTGTTTTTT,CSARGNRGDTGELFF
-,TRBD1,TRBJ1-4,TRBV20-1,TGCAGTGCACGTGCCGGGACAGGGGATGAAAAACTGTTTTTT,CSARAGTGDEKLFF
-,TRBD2,TRBJ2-7,TRBV29-1,TGCAGCGTTGGGAGTAGCGGCGGGGGAACCTACGAGCAGTACTTC,CSVGSSGGGTYEQYF
few,-,TRBJ1-3,TRBV28,TGTGCCAGCAGCCCGGAGGGACACACCATATATTTT,CASSPEGHTIYF
-,TRBD1,TRBJ1-2,TRBV29-1,TGCAGCGCTCAACAGGGGGGTAATGGCTACACCTTC,CSAQQGGNGYTF
few,TRBD2,TRBJ2-5,TRBV6-6,TGTGCCAGCAGGACCGGGGGGGCCCAAGAGACCCAGTACTTC,CASRTGGAQETQYF
-,-,TRBJ2-5,TRBV12-3/TRBV12-4,TGTGCCAGCAGTAAAAGGACCCTGGGGGAGACCCAGTACTTC,CASSKRTLGETQYF
many,-,TRBJ2-3,TRBV18,TGTGCCAGCTCACCAGGATCAAACACAGATACGCAGTATTTT,CASSPGSNTDTQYF
-,-,TRBJ2-1,TRBV20-1,TGCAGTGCTAGCCCGGAGGTCCTCTACAATGAGCAGTTCTTC,CSASPEVLYNEQFF
few,-,TRBJ2-2,TRBV2,TGTGCCAGCATACCGACTAGTCGCACCGGGGAGCTGTTTTTT,CASIPTSRTGELFF
few,-,TRBJ2-1,TRBV27,TGTGCCAGCAGTCCCAATGGGGTAGCGGCCTTTTGGTTC,CASSPNGVAAFWF
-,-,TRBJ2-1,TRBV15,TGTGCCACCGTCCTACACAATGAGCAGTTCTTC,CATVLHNEQFF
few,TRBD1,TRBJ1-1,TRBV29-1,TGCAGCGTTGGAAATTCCAGGGGGTTAACTGAAGCTTTCTTT,CSVGNSRGLTEAFF
few,-,TRBJ2-1,TRBV28,TGTGCCAGCAGTTTATTGAGGGAATCCGGGGTCGTGTTGGAGCAGTTCTTC,CASSLLRESGVVLEQFF